Below are 4 T cell receptor beta chains sequenced from a single sample in a study of shared T cell receptors in the human thymus. Sequencing used immunoSEQ multiplex PCR; TCRdb keeps in-frame clones, though not all of them. The repertoire holds about 660,000 clones, with 87% as singletons. The sample was also reused in another study, on human thymus T cells.

Sequenced: thymocytes. The origin of the receptors is a boy in the first two years of life with a congenital heart defect.

The chain joins TRBV6-4 to TRBJ1-5; no clear D. Germline V gene data show CDR1 as MRHNA and CDR2 as SNTAGT. The CDR3 sequence is 13 residues long. V was shortened by 6 bases and J by 5 bases, with 11 bases between the two germline ends. CDR3 protein: CASSADSDQPQHF. The DNA for the CDR3 is TGTGCCAGCAGCGCAGACTCCGATCAGCCCCAGCATTTT.

The chain recombines TRBV9 with TRBJ2-1, with 7 positions matching TRBD2. The CDR3 runs 15 residues. The V and J ends lost 4 bases and 7 bases, in that order; junction bases with no gene match: 11. The germline V gene encodes CDR1 SGDLS and CDR2 YYNGEE. This CDR3 is CASSRSGYTTNEQFF. The CDR3 bases are TGTGCCAGCAGCCGTAGCGGGTACACAACAAATGAGCAGTTCTTC.

The chain has TRBV14 and TRBJ2-1, with D maybe TRBD1 (6 bases). The ends were cut back, 3 bases at V and 5 bases at J, with 20 bases in the middle. CDR3 size: 17 residues. The germline gives CDR1 SGHDN, CDR2 FVKESK. CDR3 region: CASSHPRPQGYHNEQFF. The CDR3 DNA reads TGTGCCAGCAGCCACCCCAGGCCGCAGGGGTACCACAATGAGCAGTTCTTC.

The chain couples TRBV7-3 to TRBJ2-3, with D perhaps TRBD2 (6 bases). V was trimmed by 6 bases and J by 3 bases, leaving 16 bases between them. Germline CDR1 reads SGHTA; CDR2 reads FQGTGA. The CDR3 spans 15 residues. CDR3 nucleotide sequence: TGTGCCAGCAGGGAGGGTGGGGACGGGACAGATACGCAGTATTTT. Its protein is CASREGGDGTDTQYF.